This TCR beta chain stems from a study of Graves' ophthalmopathy and Graves' hyperthyroidism. Overall study results and limits: Also, most clonotypes expanded in the thyroid above 0.001 frequency appeared in blood.

The CDR3 has 12 residues. In germline, CDR1 is SGHRS, CDR2 YFSETQ. Trimming removed 3 bases at V and 4 bases at J, with 7 bases between. Amplified TCR beta CDR3 regions were obtained using RNA transcripts as template. HTBI-primed first-round RT-PCR preceded second-round multiplex PCR. Each CDR3 protein is one row after TCRdb ran MiXCR on the multiplex PCR reads. The sample shows almost 400,000 distinct CDR3 sequences, 15% to 20% of them seen only once. This clonotype was counted at least ten times. Its target is unknown. Ophthalmopathy donors' eye disease showed moderate-to-severe activity, CAS of at least 3, NOSPECS of at least 4 and duration under 3 months.

Sequencing was done on a sample of peripheral blood. This TCR came from a woman aged 18-29 years with Graves' ophthalmopathy. The chain links TRBV5-1 to TRBJ2-5, with D unresolved. Here the CDR3 reads CASSSALETQYF. CDR3 nucleotide sequence: TGCGCCAGCAGCTCCGCATTAGAGACCCAGTACTTC.